Following are 16 T cell receptor beta chains from one sample sequenced in a study of blood T cell repertoires in COVID-19. Generated by immunoSEQ multiplex PCR, the TCRdb table keeps only in-frame clones and is missing some. The top ten clones hold around 7.2% of a sample with about 100,000 clones, about 90% of them seen once. What was sequenced was peripheral blood. These TCRs come from a man younger than 40 in a cohort sampled during active COVID-19.

As regards this clone: Other DNA sequences from this sample encode an identical CDR3 as well. The chain carries TRBV18 and TRBJ1-2, with 7 bases matching TRBD1. The CDR3 has 16 residues. Germline V gene data show CDR1 as KGHSH and CDR2 as LQKENI. The V and J ends lost 3 bases and 0 bases, in that order; junction bases with no gene match: 7. The CDR3 region has the DNA TGTGCCAGCTCACCCCGGAGGGACAGTTCTAACTATGGCTACACCTTC. Protein product: CASSPRRDSSNYGYTF.

The V gene is TRBV19, the J gene TRBJ1-5; no clear D. In germline, CDR1 is LNHDA, CDR2 SQIVND (reference sequence). Trimming removed 5 bases at V and 2 bases at J, with 10 bases between. CDR3 size: 14 residues. The CDR3 nucleotides are TGTGCCAGTAGTTTGGTACTCGGCAATCAGCCCCAGCATTTT. It codes for CASSLVLGNQPQHF.

The rearrangement links TRBV21-1 to TRBJ2-6; whether TRBD1, the table's D call, matches the DNA was not checked. TRBV21-1 is noted as a pseudogene. This CDR3 is 19 amino acids long. CDR3: CASESGQGATYSGANVLTF. In nucleotides, the CDR3 is TGTGCCAGCGAGAGTGGGCAGGGGGCGACCTACTCTGGGGCCAACGTCCTGACTTTC.

CDR3 protein: CSVEGQGAYNEQFF. The DNA for the CDR3 is TGCAGCGTGGAGGGACAGGGGGCCTACAATGAGCAGTTCTTC. The chain uses TRBV29-1 and TRBJ2-1; 11 bases are a match to TRBD1. The CDR3 runs to 14 residues. The junction had 3 bases not matched to a gene; V was cut back by 6 bases and J by 2 bases. Germline V lookup: CDR1 SQVTM, CDR2 ANQGSEA.

The chain recombines TRBV7-2 with TRBJ2-7; the D gene is possibly TRBD2 (6 bases). This CDR3 spans 17 amino acids. Trimming shortened V by 4 bases and J by 0 bases, and 19 bases separated the two germline ends. From germline, CDR1 is SGHTA and CDR2 FQGNSA. DNA for the CDR3: TGTGCCAGCAGCTACCTGACCGGGACTCTGGACTCCTACGAGCAGTACTTC. Translation gives CASSYLTGTLDSYEQYF.

The V call is TRBV5-1, the J call TRBJ2-1, with D possibly TRBD2 on 6 matching bases. Germline assignment: CDR1 SGHRS and CDR2 YFSETQ. This CDR3 comprises 16 residues. Trimming stripped 0 bases from V and 2 bases from J, with 12 bases between. As DNA, the CDR3 is TGCGCCAGCAGCTTGGGGGGCGGGGCCCCCTACAATGAGCAGTTCTTC. Encoded protein: CASSLGGGAPYNEQFF.

The genes are TRBV19 and TRBJ1-2; D is perhaps TRBD1 (6 bases). The germline V gene has CDR1 LNHDA and CDR2 SQIVND (reference sequence). The V end was cut by 3 bases, the J end by 2 bases, with 10 bases between. The CDR3 extends over 14 amino acids. CDR3 bases: TGTGCCAGTAGTATCCGGACAGAGAACTATGGCTACACCTTC. This gives the protein CASSIRTENYGYTF.

This clone occurred many times. V usage is TRBV19 and J usage is TRBJ1-5; 7 positions agree with TRBD1. The CDR3 runs 18 residues. CDR1 is LNHDA and CDR2 is SQIVND in the germline V gene (reference sequence). V was pared by 3 bases and J by 0 bases, with 11 bases of the junction left unmatched. The DNA of the CDR3 is TGTGCCAGTAGTATCGACAGGGAAGAGGGCTCTAGCAATCAGCCCCAGCATTTT. Amino acids: CASSIDREEGSSNQPQHF.

By proportion, this clone is medium-sized. The chain links TRBV5-6 to TRBJ2-7, with a tentative D call TRBD2 (5 bases). Trimming removed 1 base from V and 10 bases from J, with 12 bases in between. The CDR3 contains 12 residues. Germline V gene lookup returns CDR1 SGHDT and CDR2 YYEEEE. In DNA form, the CDR3 reads TGTGCCAGCAGCTTGCGGGAAACGGAACAGTACTTC. Translated: CASSLRETEQYF.

The rearrangement links TRBV18 to TRBJ1-6; D is perhaps TRBD1 (5 bases). Germline CDR1 is KGHSH and CDR2 is LQKENI. This CDR3 is built from 16 residues. Between the trimmed V and J ends, which lost 4 bases and 8 bases, there was a span of 18 bases. CDR3 nucleotides: TGTGCCAGCTCACGCAGCAGGGCAAACCGGGATTCACCCCTCCACTTT. Translation gives CASSRSRANRDSPLHF.

The chain carries TRBV15 and TRBJ1-4; D possibly corresponds to TRBD1 (6 bases). The CDR3 spans 14 residues. The V gene's germline CDR1 is LNHNV and CDR2 YYDKDF (reference sequence). Trimming took 2 bases from V and 6 from J, leaving 10 bases between them. Here the CDR3 DNA reads TGTGCCACCAGCAGACAGGGGAATGATGAAAAACTGTTTTTT. Translated, it gives CATSRQGNDEKLFF.

V and J are TRBV6-5 and TRBJ1-2; D gene ambiguous. Germline V CDR1 and CDR2: MNHEY, SVGAGI. The CDR3 sequence is 15 residues long. V was pared by 4 bases and J by 1 base, with 13 bases between. CDR3 DNA: TGTGCCAGCAGTTCCCGGGGAGTGGGTAACTATGGCTACACCTTC. It yields the protein CASSSRGVGNYGYTF.

The J gene is TRBJ2-7, the V gene TRBV5-5; a weak D match, TRBD1 (6 bases). V was cut by 0 bases and J by 6 bases, with 28 bases left in between. This CDR3 region has 19 residues. Looked up from germline, CDR1 is SGHKS and CDR2 is YYEKEE (reference sequence). Here the CDR3 reads CASSLVFTGNVRATSEQYF. Written as DNA, the CDR3 is TGTGCCAGCAGCTTGGTTTTTACAGGGAATGTTCGGGCAACAAGCGAGCAGTACTTC. Combining the CDR3 with reference TRBV5-5 and TRBJ2-7 gives the whole variable domain DAGVTQSPTHLIKTRGQQVTLRCSPISGHKSVSWYQQVLGQGPQFIFQYYEKEERGRGNFPDRFSARQFPNYSSELNVNALLLGDSALYLCASSLVFTGNVRATSEQYFGPGTRLTVT.

V and J are TRBV7-6 and TRBJ1-4; TRBD1 matches at 10 bases. Germline trimming cut 3 bases from V and 7 bases from J; bases unmatched to any gene: 2. The CDR3 sequence is 14 residues long. CDR1 and CDR2 (germline): SGHVS, FNYEAQ. CDR3 residues: CASSLGQGPEKLFF. The CDR3 nucleotides are TGTGCCAGCAGCTTGGGACAGGGGCCTGAAAAACTGTTTTTT. Complete variable domain (other parts from reference TRBV7-6 and TRBJ1-4): GAGVSQSPRYKVTKRGQDVALRCDPISGHVSLYWYRQALGQGPEFLTYFNYEAQQDKSGLPNDRFSAERPEGSISTLTIQRTEQRDSAMYRCASSLGQGPEKLFFGSGTQLSVL.

The chain recombines TRBV7-9 with TRBJ2-1; TRBD1 agrees at 9 bases. With 7 bases clipped from V and 10 bases from J, the junction kept 11 bases outside the gene matches. This CDR3 region has 14 residues. In germline, CDR1 is SEHNR, CDR2 FQNEAQ (reference sequence). Written as DNA, the CDR3 is TGTGCCAGCAAATACCGGGACAGGGTTGGGGAGCAGTTCTTC. It codes for CASKYRDRVGEQFF. Combining the CDR3 with reference TRBV7-9 and TRBJ2-1 gives the whole variable domain DTGVSQNPRHKITKRGQNVTFRCDPISEHNRLYWYRQTLGQGPEFLTYFQNEAQLEKSRLLSDRFSAERPKGSFSTLEIQRTEQGDSAMYLCASKYRDRVGEQFFGPGTRLTVL.

The CDR3 reads CASSLWFSTLSKETQYF. CDR3 DNA: TGTGCCAGCAGTTTATGGTTCTCAACGCTATCTAAAGAGACCCAGTACTTC. The chain is built from TRBV28 and TRBJ2-5, with D unresolved. The CDR3 spans 17 residues. Between the trimmed V and J ends, which lost 0 bases and 3 bases, there was a span of 17 bases. From germline, CDR1 is MDHEN and CDR2 SYDVKM.